The 27 T cell receptor beta chains below were found in one sample sequenced in a study of T cell changes during pregnancy in multiple sclerosis. TCRdb keeps only in-frame clones here, not all; method: immunoSEQ multiplex PCR. The sample holds tens of thousands of clones, approximately 91% seen once. Sequenced here: CD8+ T cells from peripheral blood mononuclear cells, sampled after pregnancy. These receptors were taken from a female donor with multiple sclerosis, enrolled in a pregnancy study.

This chain joins TRBV28 and TRBJ2-7; 9 bases are shared with TRBD1. V was pared by 6 bases and J by 0 bases, with 3 bases of the junction left unmatched. This CDR3 contains 14 residues. CDR1 and CDR2 (germline): MDHEN, SYDVKM. The CDR3 region is CASRRTGVSYEQYF. In DNA form, the CDR3 reads TGTGCCAGCAGGCGGACAGGGGTCTCCTACGAGCAGTACTTC.

V and J are TRBV2 and TRBJ1-1; 9 bases agree with TRBD1. V trimming: 10 bases; J trimming: 3 bases; junction bases outside the gene matches: 12. Germline V gene lookup returns CDR1 SNHLY and CDR2 FYNNEI. CDR3 length equals 15 residues. In DNA, the CDR3 is TGTGCCACCGAACTTCTTGGACAGGGGCACACTGAAGCTTTCTTT. Its translation: CATELLGQGHTEAFF.

The chain recombines TRBV15 with TRBJ2-3; 11 nucleotides line up with TRBD2. The CDR3 has 15 amino acids. Germline trimming cut 5 bases from V and 5 bases from J; bases unmatched to any gene: 6. CDR1 LNHNV and CDR2 YYDKDF come from the germline V gene (reference sequence). Written as DNA, the CDR3 is TGTGCCACCAGCTTTACTAGCGGGGGAGGAGATACGCAGTATTTT. This encodes CATSFTSGGGDTQYF.

The genes are TRBV28 and TRBJ2-7, with TRBD2 matching 9 bases. The CDR3 runs to 17 residues. J was trimmed by 2 bases and V by 2 bases; bases with no gene match: 10. Germline V CDR1 and CDR2: MDHEN, SYDVKM. Here the CDR3 reads CASSLAPASGIAYEQYF. The DNA of the CDR3 is TGTGCCAGCAGTTTAGCCCCAGCTAGCGGGATCGCCTACGAGCAGTACTTC.

The CDR3 region is CASSLEEGALDGYTF. The CDR3 DNA follows: TGTGCCAGCAGCTTAGAAGAGGGGGCGTTAGATGGCTACACCTTC. The chain recombines TRBV7-2 with TRBJ1-2, with 7 bases matching TRBD1. CDR1 SGHTA and CDR2 FQGNSA come from the germline V gene. This CDR3 contains 15 residues. Losses at the gene ends were 1 base for V and 6 bases for J; bases not matched to a gene: 8.

The chain links TRBV28 to TRBJ2-5; 8 bases are shared with TRBD1. Germline V gene sequence: CDR1 MDHEN, CDR2 SYDVKM. Trimming removed 6 bases from V and 2 bases from J; junction bases left unmatched: 8. The CDR3 length is 15 residues. CDR3 DNA: TGTGCCAGCAGATCGGGACAGGAGATACAAGAGACCCAGTACTTC. Protein product: CASRSGQEIQETQYF.

The CDR3: CASSYVATSWPGELFF. CDR3 DNA sequence: TGTGCCAGCAGTTACGTGGCGACTAGCTGGCCCGGGGAGCTGTTTTTT. This sequence joins TRBV6-5 and TRBJ2-2; 7 bases agree with TRBD2. Germline CDR1 reads MNHEY; CDR2 reads SVGAGI. The CDR3 length is 16 residues. Losses at the gene ends were 2 bases for V and 6 bases for J; bases not matched to a gene: 9.

The rearrangement uses TRBV29-1 and TRBJ2-7, with TRBD1 matching over 8 bases. Germline CDR1 is SQVTM and CDR2 is ANQGSEA. This CDR3 contains 12 residues. The junction had 4 bases not matched to a gene; V was cut back by 6 bases and J by 3 bases. The CDR3 DNA reads as TGCAGCGTGGGACAGGTTCGCTACGAGCAGTACTTC. This codes for CSVGQVRYEQYF.

V is TRBV27 and J is TRBJ2-2, with TRBD2 matching 11 bases. The CDR3 is 16 residues long. Germline CDR1 and CDR2: MNHEY and SMNVEV (reference sequence). V lost 5 bases and J lost 6; bases outside the gene matches: 8. For the CDR3, the DNA is TGTGCCAGCAGTGGTCTAGCGGGAGGATTGTCCGGGGAGCTGTTTTTT. Its protein is CASSGLAGGLSGELFF.

This rearrangement joins TRBV7-9 to TRBJ2-7, with D perhaps matching TRBD2 (6 bases). This CDR3 comprises 13 residues. Trimming took 5 bases from V and 6 from J, leaving 14 bases between them. Per germline, CDR1 SEHNR and CDR2 FQNEAQ (reference sequence). The CDR3 protein is CASSPPGVAEQYF. The DNA for the CDR3 is TGTGCCAGCAGCCCCCCGGGGGTTGCCGAGCAGTACTTC.

The chain uses TRBV29-1 and TRBJ2-1; possible D gene TRBD2, 6 bases. Germline V lookup: CDR1 SQVTM, CDR2 ANQGSEA. This CDR3 is built from 14 residues. V lost 6 bases to trimming and J lost 3 bases, with 15 bases between them. Here the CDR3 reads CSVEPGLDYNEQFF. CDR3 nucleotide sequence: TGCAGCGTGGAACCGGGACTGGACTACAATGAGCAGTTCTTC.

The gene calls are TRBV7-9 and TRBJ2-2, with D possibly matching TRBD1 (6 bases). Germline CDR1 is SEHNR and CDR2 is FQNEAQ (reference sequence). There are 16 residues in the CDR3. Deletions cut 1 base from V and 2 bases from J, with 11 bases between. CDR3 protein: CASSLVGGTNTGELFF. CDR3 nucleotides: TGTGCCAGCAGCTTAGTTGGGGGCACTAACACCGGGGAGCTGTTTTTT.

The chain links TRBV5-1 to TRBJ2-1; 14 nucleotides align to TRBD2. This CDR3 has 16 amino acids. CDR1 is SGHRS and CDR2 is YFSETQ in the germline V gene. With V trimmed by 4 bases and J by 7 bases, 7 bases remained unmatched. CDR3 coding DNA: TGCGCCAGCAGCCTCACCGGGACTAGCGGGAGTAATGAGCAGTTCTTC. This codes for CASSLTGTSGSNEQFF.

V gene TRBV29-1 combines with J gene TRBJ2-3, with 9 nucleotides matching TRBD2. Germline CDR1 is SQVTM and CDR2 is ANQGSEA. The V gene end was trimmed by 2 bases and the J gene end by 5 bases; junction bases not matched to a gene: 5. The CDR3 is 14 amino acids. Here the CDR3 DNA reads TGCAGCGTTGAATTAGCGGGAGTTCTAGATACGCAGTATTTT. Translated, it gives CSVELAGVLDTQYF.

Of note for this clone: Germline and junction disagree at one end, which may indicate a read error. V and J are TRBV7-2 and TRBJ2-3, with 11 bases lining up with TRBD2. The CDR3 covers 15 residues. Germline V gene sequence: CDR1 SGHTA, CDR2 FQGNSA. CDR3 loop: CASSVTSGSTDTQYF. CDR3 coding DNA: TGTGCCAGCAGCGTAACTAGCGGGAGCACGGATACGCAGTATTTT.

The V and J genes are TRBV6-5 and TRBJ2-1; a possible D gene is TRBD2 (6 bases). Per germline, CDR1 MNHEY and CDR2 SVGAGI. The ends were cut back, 6 bases at V and 5 bases at J, with 14 bases in the middle. The CDR3 totals 14 residues. CDR3 loop: CASSRITGDNEQFF. CDR3 DNA sequence: TGTGCCAGCAGCCGAATCACGGGAGACAATGAGCAGTTCTTC.

This clone was observed many times. The V and J genes are TRBV6-4 and TRBJ2-1; 8 bases are a match to TRBD2. The V gene end was trimmed by 2 bases and the J gene end by 6 bases; junction bases not matched to a gene: 6. The CDR3 has 15 residues. In germline, CDR1 is MRHNA, CDR2 SNTAGT. The CDR3 here is CASSDVAGTSNEQFF. In nucleotides, the CDR3 is TGTGCCAGCAGTGACGTAGCGGGAACGAGCAATGAGCAGTTCTTC.

The rearrangement joins TRBV28 to TRBJ2-4, with D possibly TRBD1 on 6 matching bases. CDR3 length: 14 amino acids. The germline V gene has CDR1 MDHEN and CDR2 SYDVKM. The ends were cut back, 4 bases at V and 7 bases at J, with 14 bases in the middle. The CDR3 nucleotides read TGTGCCAGCAGTTCTCGGACAGTTGGGAACATTCAGTACTTC. This codes for CASSSRTVGNIQYF. Full variable domain (missing parts from reference TRBV28 and TRBJ2-4): DVKVTQSSRYLVKRTGEKVFLECVQDMDHENMFWYRQDPGLGLRLIYFSYDVKMKEKGDIPEGYSVSREKKERFSLILESASTNQTSMYLCASSSRTVGNIQYFGAGTRLSVL.

The chain has TRBV15 and TRBJ2-3, with D possibly being TRBD2 (6 bases). Per germline, CDR1 LNHNV and CDR2 YYDKDF (reference sequence). With 5 bases removed from V and 6 bases from J, the gap between germline ends came to 18 bases. The CDR3 length is 15 residues. The CDR3 is CATSPGGVATDTQYF. CDR3 nucleotides: TGTGCCACCAGCCCAGGCGGGGTCGCTACGGATACGCAGTATTTT.

In this sample, this clone turned up a few times. V is TRBV15 and J is TRBJ2-7; 9 nucleotides match TRBD2. Germline V lookup: CDR1 LNHNV, CDR2 YYDKDF (reference sequence). The length of the CDR3 is 18 residues. J gave up 4 bases and V 0 bases, and 13 bases lay outside the gene matches. The CDR3 region has the DNA TGTGCCACCAGCAGAGATACGGTAGCGGGAGCAGGGGCGTACGAGCAGTACTTC. It is translated as CATSRDTVAGAGAYEQYF.

This chain links TRBV2 with TRBJ2-6, with D unclear. The CDR3 extends over 14 amino acids. In germline, CDR1 is SNHLY, CDR2 FYNNEI. Trimming cost V 2 bases and J 12 bases, with 14 bases left between them. CDR3: CASSEIGPPPVLTF. The CDR3 nucleotides read TGTGCCAGCAGTGAAATTGGGCCCCCGCCCGTCCTGACTTTC.

V is TRBV30 and J is TRBJ2-7; a weak D match, TRBD2 (5 bases). The ends were cut back, 2 bases at V and 6 bases at J, with 17 bases in the middle. The CDR3 covers 14 residues. Germline assignment: CDR1 GTSNPN and CDR2 SVGIG (reference sequence). The CDR3 coding sequence is TGTGCCTGGAGTTCTATCGGGGTATTGAGCGAGCAGTACTTC. This encodes CAWSSIGVLSEQYF. Using reference TRBV30 and TRBJ2-7 for the parts outside the CDR3, the full variable domain is SQTIHQWPATLVQPVGSPLSLECTVEGTSNPNLYWYRQAAGRGLQLLFYSVGIGQISSEVPQNLSASRPQDRQFILSSKKLLLSDSGFYLCAWSSIGVLSEQYFGPGTRLTVT.

The chain has TRBV7-9 and TRBJ1-1; 9 nucleotides align to TRBD1. Losses at the gene ends were 6 bases for V and 4 bases for J; bases not matched to a gene: 6. This CDR3 is built from 14 residues. CDR1 SEHNR and CDR2 FQNEAQ come from the germline V gene (reference sequence). In DNA form, the CDR3 reads TGTGCCAGCAGGGTACAGGGGGCGAGCACTGAAGCTTTCTTT. It codes for CASRVQGASTEAFF. Looking up the rest from reference TRBV7-9 and TRBJ1-1 gives the full variable domain: DTGVSQNPRHKITKRGQNVTFRCDPISEHNRLYWYRQTLGQGPEFLTYFQNEAQLEKSRLLSDRFSAERPKGSFSTLEIQRTEQGDSAMYLCASRVQGASTEAFFGQGTRLTVV.

The chain links TRBV19 to TRBJ2-1; no reliable D call. CDR1 is LNHDA, CDR2 SQIVND, per germline (reference sequence). V was trimmed by 10 bases and J by 9 bases, leaving 16 bases between them. CDR3 length equals 12 residues. The CDR3 nucleotides read TGTGCCATCCACCCCTACCCGGGTGAGCAGTTCTTC. Its protein is CAIHPYPGEQFF.

The J gene is TRBJ2-3, the V gene TRBV28; 7 positions match TRBD1. Germline V gene sequence: CDR1 MDHEN, CDR2 SYDVKM. The ends lost 4 bases at V and 7 bases at J; junction bases unmatched: 2. This CDR3 is built from 12 residues. Here the CDR3 reads CASSSGQHTQYF. The CDR3 DNA follows: TGTGCCAGCAGTTCGGGACAGCATACGCAGTATTTT.

The chain recombines TRBV25-1 with TRBJ1-1, with TRBD1 identical over 7 bases. V lost 4 bases to trimming and J lost 5 bases; unmatched junction nucleotides: 7. CDR3 size: 14 residues. Germline V gene lookup returns CDR1 MGHDK and CDR2 SYGVNS. CDR3 amino acids: CASSVTGILTEAFF. As DNA, the CDR3 is TGTGCCAGCAGTGTGACAGGGATCCTAACTGAAGCTTTCTTT.

The chain is built from TRBV5-6 and TRBJ1-1, with D hard to call. Germline lookup yields CDR1 SGHDT and CDR2 YYEEEE. V lost 1 base and J lost 10, with 11 bases in between. The CDR3 has 12 residues. The CDR3 reads CASSLNGVGAFF. The CDR3 DNA reads as TGTGCCAGCAGCTTGAACGGAGTAGGAGCTTTCTTT.